These 21 T cell receptor beta chains came from one sample sequenced in a study of STAT5B mutations in CD4+ large granular lymphocyte leukemia. Profiled with immunoSEQ multiplex PCR; TCRdb holds only in-frame clones, not every one. This sample has around 50,000 clones, with around 82% found just once. The specimen was CD4+ T cells from blood buffy coats. These receptors all come from a human donor in good health.

The chain combines TRBV9 with TRBJ1-4; 9 bases match TRBD1. This CDR3 is built from 14 residues. Germline CDR1 SGDLS, CDR2 YYNGEE. Trimming cost V 2 bases and J 7 bases; bases outside gene matches: 3. The CDR3 protein is CASSVTGGGEKLFF. The CDR3 bases are TGTGCCAGCAGCGTGACAGGGGGTGGTGAAAAACTGTTTTTT.

The chain is built from TRBV7-6 and TRBJ1-3; D possibly corresponds to TRBD1 (5 bases). Trimming removed 3 bases from V and 0 bases from J, with 12 bases in between. The V gene's germline CDR1 is SGHVS and CDR2 FNYEAQ. The CDR3 spans 16 residues. In DNA form, the CDR3 reads TGTGCCAGCAGCTTCTCCAGGACAAACTCTGGAAACACCATATATTTT. This sequence encodes CASSFSRTNSGNTIYF.

This clone was recorded once. The chain combines TRBV25-1 with TRBJ1-2; D may be TRBD1 (5 bases). The V end was cut by 0 bases, the J end by 4 bases, with 9 bases between. The CDR3 consists of 14 residues. Germline CDR1 is MGHDK and CDR2 is SYGVNS. CDR3 loop: CASSEYWQGYGYTF. Here the CDR3 DNA reads TGTGCCAGCAGTGAATATTGGCAGGGCTATGGCTACACCTTC.

V usage is TRBV5-4 and J usage is TRBJ2-6; 8 bases line up with TRBD2. This CDR3 contains 17 residues. V lost 3 bases and J lost 0; bases outside the gene matches: 5. In germline, CDR1 is SGHNT, CDR2 YYREEE (reference sequence). The CDR3 DNA reads as TGTGCCAGCAGCTACGCGGGGGGCTTCTCTGGGGCCAACGTCCTGACTTTC. Translated: CASSYAGGFSGANVLTF.

With respect to this clone: Different DNA sequences within this sample yield the same CDR3. The CDR3 reads CAWSVRETQYF. The CDR3 DNA sequence: TGTGCCTGGAGTGTACGGGAGACCCAGTACTTC. The J gene is TRBJ2-5, the V gene TRBV30; D is unresolved. Between the trimmed V and J ends, which lost 0 bases and 5 bases, there was a span of 4 bases. Germline V gene lookup returns CDR1 GTSNPN and CDR2 SVGIG (reference sequence). The CDR3 contains 11 residues.

A word on this clone: Other DNA sequences in the same sample also yield this CDR3. The rearrangement uses TRBV5-6 and TRBJ1-4, with D possibly TRBD1 on 6 matching bases. Germline V gene lookup returns CDR1 SGHDT and CDR2 YYEEEE. Trimming removed 0 bases from V and 8 bases from J, with 8 bases in between. The length of the CDR3 is 13 residues. The CDR3 DNA follows: TGTGCCAGCAGCTTGGATAGGGGGGAAAAACTGTTTTTT. It translates to CASSLDRGEKLFF.

V is TRBV28 and J is TRBJ1-5; 12 bases line up with TRBD1. CDR1 and CDR2 (germline): MDHEN, SYDVKM. The trim removed 5 bases at V and 2 bases at J, leaving 13 bases unmatched. The CDR3 length is 19 residues. CDR3 protein: CASSPVYGDRGRRNQPQHF. DNA of the CDR3: TGTGCCAGCAGTCCCGTTTATGGGGACAGGGGGCGCCGCAATCAGCCCCAGCATTTT.

The gene calls are TRBV19 and TRBJ1-1, with 10 bases aligning to TRBD1. Germline CDR1 LNHDA, CDR2 SQIVND (reference sequence). There are 15 residues in the CDR3. Losses at the gene ends were 6 bases for V and 3 bases for J; bases not matched to a gene: 7. The CDR3 protein is CASRRDRGRDTEAFF. In DNA form, the CDR3 reads TGTGCCAGTAGACGAGACAGGGGGCGCGACACTGAAGCTTTCTTT. Complete variable domain (other parts from reference TRBV19 and TRBJ1-1): DGGITQSPKYLFRKEGQNVTLSCEQNLNHDAMYWYRQDPGQGLRLIYYSQIVNDFQKGDIAEGYSVSREKKESFPLTVTSAQKNPTAFYLCASRRDRGRDTEAFFGQGTRLTVV.

This clone was observed once. This chain uses TRBV5-1 with TRBJ2-3; TRBD1 matches 8 bases. The CDR3 is made up of 15 amino acids. CDR1 is SGHRS, CDR2 YFSETQ, per germline. The ends lost 0 bases at V and 1 base at J; junction bases unmatched: 1. The CDR3 region has the DNA TGCGCCAGCAGCTTGGAGGGACAGGGCACAGATACGCAGTATTTT. It encodes CASSLEGQGTDTQYF. Variable domain in full (rest from reference TRBV5-1 and TRBJ2-3): KAGVTQTPRYLIKTRGQQVTLSCSPISGHRSVSWYQQTPGQGLQFLFEYFSETQRNKGNFPGRFSGRQFSNSRSEMNVSTLELGDSALYLCASSLEGQGTDTQYFGPGTRLTVL.

The chain joins TRBV6-5 to TRBJ1-3; the D gene is possibly TRBD1 (6 bases). This CDR3 is built from 14 residues. The germline V and J ends were trimmed by 6 bases and 4 bases, with 13 bases remaining between them. CDR1 and CDR2 (germline): MNHEY, SVGAGI. The CDR3 bases are TGTGCCAGCAGCAGGGACAAACTAGGAAACACCATATATTTT. Its translation: CASSRDKLGNTIYF.

The genes are TRBV27 and TRBJ2-7; D unresolved. Germline values: CDR1 MNHEY, CDR2 SMNVEV (reference sequence). The CDR3 loop spans 10 amino acids. V was shortened by 10 bases and J by 1 base, with 5 bases between the two germline ends. The CDR3 DNA sequence: TGTGCCAACCCATCCTACGAGCAGTACTTC. Translation gives CANPSYEQYF.

V gene TRBV5-1 combines with J gene TRBJ2-1, with TRBD2 matching 11 bases. The CDR3 has 15 amino acids. The V segment lost 1 base and the J segment 7 bases; nucleotides outside the gene matches: 4. The germline V gene encodes CDR1 SGHRS and CDR2 YFSETQ. CDR3 protein: CASSLTSGSLNEQFF. The CDR3 DNA follows: TGCGCCAGCAGCTTGACTAGCGGGAGCCTGAATGAGCAGTTCTTC.

J is TRBJ2-5 and V is TRBV6-6; 8 nucleotides match TRBD2. The CDR3 contains 16 residues. Germline CDR1 is MNHNY and CDR2 is SVGAGI (reference sequence). J lost 5 bases, V lost 0 bases, and 8 bases had no gene match. The CDR3 bases are TGTGCCAGCAGTTACTCTGCCGGGGGGGCCGAGGAGACCCAGTACTTC. Protein product: CASSYSAGGAEETQYF.

V and J are TRBV5-1 and TRBJ1-1, with 7 bases aligning to TRBD1. CDR1 is SGHRS, CDR2 YFSETQ, per germline. CDR3 size: 14 residues. The V gene end was trimmed by 0 bases and the J gene end by 9 bases; junction bases not matched to a gene: 8. The CDR3 bases are TGCGCCAGCAGCTTGGGGCAGGGGGGAGTTCAAGCTTTCTTT. It specifies CASSLGQGGVQAFF.

The chain recombines TRBV5-1 with TRBJ1-5; D gene ambiguous. Between the trimmed V and J ends, which lost 0 bases and 5 bases, there was a span of 6 bases. This CDR3 is built from 13 residues. Germline V gene data show CDR1 as SGHRS and CDR2 as YFSETQ. CDR3 in amino acids: CASSLERDQPQHF. The CDR3 nucleotides are TGCGCCAGCAGCTTGGAAAGGGATCAGCCCCAGCATTTT. The full variable domain, with the rest looked up from reference TRBV5-1 and TRBJ1-5, is KAGVTQTPRYLIKTRGQQVTLSCSPISGHRSVSWYQQTPGQGLQFLFEYFSETQRNKGNFPGRFSGRQFSNSRSEMNVSTLELGDSALYLCASSLERDQPQHFGDGTRLSIL.

The V and J genes are TRBV7-6 and TRBJ1-1; D is undetermined. This CDR3 region has 14 residues. V dropped 1 base and J dropped 0 bases, with 6 bases sitting between them. Germline CDR1 reads SGHVS; CDR2 reads FNYEAQ. DNA for the CDR3: TGTGCCAGCAGCTTAGATAGACTGAACACTGAAGCTTTCTTT. This translates into CASSLDRLNTEAFF.

This clone showed up just once. CDR3 DNA: TGTGCCAGCAGCTTAGGGAACGAGGGAGATACGCAGTATTTT. It is translated as CASSLGNEGDTQYF. The chain carries TRBV11-3 and TRBJ2-3; TRBD2 is a possible D gene (5 bases). Per germline, CDR1 SGHNT and CDR2 YENEEA. V shed 1 base and J shed 5 bases, with 10 bases lying between them. CDR3 size: 14 residues.

The chain joins TRBV30 to TRBJ2-1; 8 bases are a match to TRBD1. Germline assignment: CDR1 GTSNPN and CDR2 SVGIG (reference sequence). With V trimmed by 2 bases and J by 2 bases, 5 bases remained unmatched. The CDR3 spans 15 residues. CDR3 bases: TGTGCCTGGAGTACCGGGACAGGCCCCTACAATGAGCAGTTCTTC. Translation gives CAWSTGTGPYNEQFF.

V and J are TRBV5-6 and TRBJ2-5, with unresolved D. The CDR3 has 13 residues. The germline V gene has CDR1 SGHDT and CDR2 YYEEEE. With 1 base removed from V and 5 bases from J, the gap between germline ends came to 9 bases. The CDR3 reads CASSLLIGETQYF. CDR3 DNA: TGTGCCAGCAGCTTGTTGATTGGGGAGACCCAGTACTTC.

This clone has only one observation. The chain joins TRBV6-6 to TRBJ1-2; 8 bases fit TRBD1. V shed 1 base and J 8 bases; nucleotides not matched to a gene: 3. This CDR3 is 13 amino acids long. Per the germline V gene, CDR1 is MNHNY and CDR2 is SVGAGI (reference sequence). CDR3 amino acids: CASSYFGTGGYTF. CDR3 bases: TGTGCCAGCAGTTACTTCGGGACAGGCGGCTACACCTTC.

The J gene is TRBJ1-6, the V gene TRBV30, with D possibly TRBD1 on 5 matching bases. The CDR3 length is 17 residues. V was trimmed by 6 bases and J by 2 bases, leaving 20 bases between them. Germline CDR1 reads GTSNPN; CDR2 reads SVGIG (reference sequence). The CDR3 DNA is TGTGCCTGTTGTGACAGAGGCAAAGAGGCCTATAATTCACCCCTCCACTTT. Protein: CACCDRGKEAYNSPLHF.